Included here is one T cell receptor beta chain sequence, with context. As yet, its antigen is unknown. These data belong to a study of cytomegalovirus exposure and HLA in healthy donors. The study's findings and limits: It was approximately 160 TCR beta chains that were listed as cytomegalovirus-associated. In vitro data verified a few CMV-associated chains as specific for CMV antigens.

The table came from immunoSEQ multiplex PCR; TCRdb's copy has only in-frame clones and leaves some out. This sample has 110,000 to 150,000 clones, with around 88% found just once. The V end was cut by 3 bases, the J end by 2 bases, with 9 bases between. CDR1 and CDR2 (germline): KGHSH, LQKENI. This CDR3 region has 14 residues. This receptor was obtained from a woman aged 18-29 years in good health and CMV-seropositive. Sequenced: PBMCs. The chain couples TRBV18 to TRBJ2-3; tentatively, D is TRBD2 (5 bases). The DNA for the CDR3 is TGTGCCAGCTCACCGACGGGGAACACAGATACGCAGTATTTT. Translating gives CASSPTGNTDTQYF.